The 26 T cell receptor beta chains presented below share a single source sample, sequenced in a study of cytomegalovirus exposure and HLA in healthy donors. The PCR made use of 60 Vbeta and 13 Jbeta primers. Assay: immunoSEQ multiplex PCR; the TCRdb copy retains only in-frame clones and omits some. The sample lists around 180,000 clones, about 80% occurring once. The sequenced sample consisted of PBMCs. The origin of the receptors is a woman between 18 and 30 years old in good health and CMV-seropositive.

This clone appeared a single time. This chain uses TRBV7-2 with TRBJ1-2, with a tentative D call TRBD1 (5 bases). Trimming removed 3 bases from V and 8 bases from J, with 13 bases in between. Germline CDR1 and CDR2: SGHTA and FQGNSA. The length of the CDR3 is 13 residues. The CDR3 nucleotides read TGTGCCAGCAGCTTCGAACCCCAGGGAGGCTACACCTTC. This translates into CASSFEPQGGYTF.

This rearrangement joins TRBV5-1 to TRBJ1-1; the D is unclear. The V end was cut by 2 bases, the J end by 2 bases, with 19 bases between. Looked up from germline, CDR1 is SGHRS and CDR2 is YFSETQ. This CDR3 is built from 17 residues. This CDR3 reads CASSFNPGLGGNTEAFF. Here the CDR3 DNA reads TGCGCCAGCAGCTTTAACCCCGGACTGGGCGGTAACACTGAAGCTTTCTTT.

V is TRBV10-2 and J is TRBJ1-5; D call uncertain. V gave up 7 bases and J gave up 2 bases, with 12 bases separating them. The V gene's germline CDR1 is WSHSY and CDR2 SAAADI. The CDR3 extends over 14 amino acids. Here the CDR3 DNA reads TGCGCCAGCACCCCAGGAAGTGGCAATCAGCCCCAGCATTTT. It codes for CASTPGSGNQPQHF.

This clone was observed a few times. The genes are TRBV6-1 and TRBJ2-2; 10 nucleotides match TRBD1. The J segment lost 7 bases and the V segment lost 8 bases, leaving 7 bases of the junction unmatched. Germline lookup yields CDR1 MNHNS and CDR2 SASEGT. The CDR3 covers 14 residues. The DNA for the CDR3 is TGTGCCAGCCTCCAAGACAGGGGGCGCGGGGAGCTGTTTTTT. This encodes CASLQDRGRGELFF.

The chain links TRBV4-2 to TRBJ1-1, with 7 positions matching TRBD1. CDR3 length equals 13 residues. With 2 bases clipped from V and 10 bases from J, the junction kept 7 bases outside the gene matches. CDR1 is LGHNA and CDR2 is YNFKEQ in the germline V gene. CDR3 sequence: CASSQTTGIGAFF. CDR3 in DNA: TGTGCCAGCAGCCAAACGACAGGGATCGGAGCTTTCTTT.

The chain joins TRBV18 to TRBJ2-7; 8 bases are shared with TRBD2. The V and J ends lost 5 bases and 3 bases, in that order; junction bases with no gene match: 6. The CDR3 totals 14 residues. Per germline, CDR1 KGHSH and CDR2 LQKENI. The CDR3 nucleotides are TGTGCCAGCTCAATAGCGGGGAAAAGCTACGAGCAGTACGTC. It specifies CASSIAGKSYEQYV.

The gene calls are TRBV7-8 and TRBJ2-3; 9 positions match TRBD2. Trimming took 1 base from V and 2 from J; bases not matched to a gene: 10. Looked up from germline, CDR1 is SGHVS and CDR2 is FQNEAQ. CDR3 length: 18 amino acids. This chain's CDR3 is CASSLGWVSGGPTDTQYF. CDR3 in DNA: TGTGCCAGCAGCTTAGGGTGGGTTAGCGGGGGCCCCACAGATACGCAGTATTTT. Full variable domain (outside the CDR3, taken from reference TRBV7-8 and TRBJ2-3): GAGVSQSPRYKVAKRGQDVALRCDPISGHVSLFWYQQALGQGPEFLTYFQNEAQLDKSGLPSDRFFAERPEGSVSTLKIQRTQQEDSAVYLCASSLGWVSGGPTDTQYFGPGTRLTVL.

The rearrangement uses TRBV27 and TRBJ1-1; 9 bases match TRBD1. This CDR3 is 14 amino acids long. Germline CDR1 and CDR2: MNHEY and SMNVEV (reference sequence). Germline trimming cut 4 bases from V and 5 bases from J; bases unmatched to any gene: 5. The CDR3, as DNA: TGTGCCAGCAGTTCACAGGGGGCGCATACTGAAGCTTTCTTT. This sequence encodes CASSSQGAHTEAFF.

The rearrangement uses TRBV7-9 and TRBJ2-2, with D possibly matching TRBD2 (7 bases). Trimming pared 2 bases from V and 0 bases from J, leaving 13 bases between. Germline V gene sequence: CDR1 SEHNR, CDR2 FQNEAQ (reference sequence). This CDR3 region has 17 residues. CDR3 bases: TGTGCCAGCAGCTTATGGGGGGGGCAGGCGAACACCGGGGAGCTGTTTTTT. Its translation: CASSLWGGQANTGELFF.

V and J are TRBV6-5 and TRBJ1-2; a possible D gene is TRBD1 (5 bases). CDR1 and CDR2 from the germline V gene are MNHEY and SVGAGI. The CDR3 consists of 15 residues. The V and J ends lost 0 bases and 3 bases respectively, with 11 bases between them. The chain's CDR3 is CASSYSTETYYGYTF. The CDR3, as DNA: TGTGCCAGCAGTTACTCGACAGAAACCTACTATGGCTACACCTTC.

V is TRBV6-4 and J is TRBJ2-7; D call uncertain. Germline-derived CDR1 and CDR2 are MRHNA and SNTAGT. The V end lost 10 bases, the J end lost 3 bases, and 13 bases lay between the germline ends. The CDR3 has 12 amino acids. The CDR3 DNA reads TGTGCCAACATTGACAAGAACTACGAGCAGTACGTC. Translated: CANIDKNYEQYV.

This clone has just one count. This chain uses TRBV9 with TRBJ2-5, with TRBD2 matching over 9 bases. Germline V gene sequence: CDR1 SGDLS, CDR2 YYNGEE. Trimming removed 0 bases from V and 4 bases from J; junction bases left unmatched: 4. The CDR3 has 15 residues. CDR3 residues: CASSVGSAGGETQYF. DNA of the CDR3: TGTGCCAGCAGCGTAGGGTCAGCGGGGGGAGAGACCCAGTACTTC. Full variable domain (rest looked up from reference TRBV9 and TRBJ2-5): DSGVTQTPKHLITATGQRVTLRCSPRSGDLSVYWYQQSLDQGLQFLIQYYNGEERAKGNILERFSAQQFPDLHSELNLSSLELGDSALYFCASSVGSAGGETQYFGPGTRLLVL.

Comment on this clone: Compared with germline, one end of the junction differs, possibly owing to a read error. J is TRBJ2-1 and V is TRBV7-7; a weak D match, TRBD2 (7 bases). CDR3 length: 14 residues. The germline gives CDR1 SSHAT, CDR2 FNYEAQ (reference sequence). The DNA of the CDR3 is TGTGCTAGCAGCTTAGATGGGGGGGCCAGTGAGCAGTTCTTC. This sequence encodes CASSLDGGASEQFF. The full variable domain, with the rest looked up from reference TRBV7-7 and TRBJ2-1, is GAGVSQSPRYKVTKRGQDVTLRCDPISSHATLYWYQQALGQGPEFLTYFNYEAQPDKSGLPSDRFSAERPEGSISTLTIQRTEQRDSAMYRCASSLDGGASEQFFGPGTRLTVL.

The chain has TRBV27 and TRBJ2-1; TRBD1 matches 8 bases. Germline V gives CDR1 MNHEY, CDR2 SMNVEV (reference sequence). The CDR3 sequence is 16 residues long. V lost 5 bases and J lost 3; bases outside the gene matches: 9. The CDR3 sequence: CASSPPDRGLYNEQFF. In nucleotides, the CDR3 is TGTGCCAGCAGTCCGCCCGACAGGGGTCTCTACAATGAGCAGTTCTTC.

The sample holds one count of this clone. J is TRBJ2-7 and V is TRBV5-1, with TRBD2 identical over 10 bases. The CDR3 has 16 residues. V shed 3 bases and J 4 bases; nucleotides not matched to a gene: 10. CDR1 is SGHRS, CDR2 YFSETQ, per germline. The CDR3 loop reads CASSWKESGGGYEQYF. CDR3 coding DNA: TGCGCCAGCAGCTGGAAAGAAAGCGGGGGGGGTTACGAGCAGTACTTC.

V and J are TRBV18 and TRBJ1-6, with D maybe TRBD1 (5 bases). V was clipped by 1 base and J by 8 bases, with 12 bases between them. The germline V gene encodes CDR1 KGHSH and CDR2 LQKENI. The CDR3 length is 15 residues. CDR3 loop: CASSPRAGKDSPLHF. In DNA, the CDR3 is TGTGCCAGCTCACCACGGGCAGGGAAGGATTCACCCCTCCACTTT.

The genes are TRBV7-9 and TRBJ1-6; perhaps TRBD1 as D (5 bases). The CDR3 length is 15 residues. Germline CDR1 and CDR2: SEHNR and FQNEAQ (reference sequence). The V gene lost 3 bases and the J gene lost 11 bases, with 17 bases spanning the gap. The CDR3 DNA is TGTGCCAGCAGCTTCGGGGGGTCCCCAGGGACACCCCTCCACTTT. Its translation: CASSFGGSPGTPLHF.

In DNA, the CDR3 is TGTGCCTCGGAAAGAAGGGGCTCTGGAAACACCATATATTTT. Translated: CASERRGSGNTIYF. This chain uses TRBV19 with TRBJ1-3; tentatively, D is TRBD1 (5 bases). The V gene lost 11 bases and the J gene lost 0 bases, with 14 bases spanning the gap. Germline CDR1 is LNHDA and CDR2 is SQIVND (reference sequence). The CDR3 is 14 residues long.

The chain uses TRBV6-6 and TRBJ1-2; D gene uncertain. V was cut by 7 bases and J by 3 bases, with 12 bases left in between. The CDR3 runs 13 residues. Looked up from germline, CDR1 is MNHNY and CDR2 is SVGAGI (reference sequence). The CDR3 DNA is TGTGCCAGCACTCATCGGGGTGACTATGGCTACACCTTC. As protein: CASTHRGDYGYTF.

The CDR3 DNA sequence: TGTGCCAGCAGCCCATACGGGGTGGGACAGAGTCCTAACACTGAAGCTTTCTTT. This encodes CASSPYGVGQSPNTEAFF. V is TRBV28 and J is TRBJ1-1; 7 nucleotides agree with TRBD1. Unmatched junction bases numbered 18, after V lost 6 bases and J lost 2 bases. CDR1 is MDHEN, CDR2 SYDVKM, per germline. The CDR3 has 18 residues.

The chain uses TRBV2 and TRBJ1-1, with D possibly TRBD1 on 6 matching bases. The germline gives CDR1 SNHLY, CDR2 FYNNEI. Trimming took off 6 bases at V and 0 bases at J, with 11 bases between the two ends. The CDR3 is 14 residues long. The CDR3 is CASRRRDMNTEAFF. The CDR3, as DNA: TGTGCCAGCAGGCGCCGGGACATGAACACTGAAGCTTTCTTT.

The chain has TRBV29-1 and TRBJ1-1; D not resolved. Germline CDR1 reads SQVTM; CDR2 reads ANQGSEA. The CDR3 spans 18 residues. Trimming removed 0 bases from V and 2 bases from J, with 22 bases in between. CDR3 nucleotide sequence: TGCAGCGTTGAAGATACGACCGTTTTGGGCAGTCCAAACACTGAAGCTTTCTTT. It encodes CSVEDTTVLGSPNTEAFF.

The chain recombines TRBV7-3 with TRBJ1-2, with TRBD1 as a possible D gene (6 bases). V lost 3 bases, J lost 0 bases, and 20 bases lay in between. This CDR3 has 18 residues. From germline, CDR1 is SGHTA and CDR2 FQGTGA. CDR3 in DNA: TGTGCCAGCAGCTTCCTCCCCGTCGGCAGGGGCGCTAACTATGGCTACACCTTC. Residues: CASSFLPVGRGANYGYTF. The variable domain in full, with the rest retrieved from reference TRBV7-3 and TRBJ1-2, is GAGVSQTPSNKVTEKGKYVELRCDPISGHTALYWYRQSLGQGPEFLIYFQGTGAADDSGLPNDRFFAVRPEGSVSTLKIQRTERGDSAVYLCASSFLPVGRGANYGYTFGSGTRLTVV.

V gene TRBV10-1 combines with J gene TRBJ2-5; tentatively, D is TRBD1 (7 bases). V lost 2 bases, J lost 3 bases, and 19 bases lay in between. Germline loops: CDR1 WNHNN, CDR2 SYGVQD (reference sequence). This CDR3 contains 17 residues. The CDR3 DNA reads TGCGCCAGCAGTGAGGCGGAGGGGGCACTGGGGAAAGAGACCCAGTACTTC. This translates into CASSEAEGALGKETQYF.

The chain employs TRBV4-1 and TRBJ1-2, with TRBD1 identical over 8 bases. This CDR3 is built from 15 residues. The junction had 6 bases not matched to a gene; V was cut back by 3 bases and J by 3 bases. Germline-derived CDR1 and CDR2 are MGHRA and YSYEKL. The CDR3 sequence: CASSQYDRGDYGYTF. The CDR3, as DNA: TGCGCCAGCAGCCAGTATGACAGGGGTGACTATGGCTACACCTTC.

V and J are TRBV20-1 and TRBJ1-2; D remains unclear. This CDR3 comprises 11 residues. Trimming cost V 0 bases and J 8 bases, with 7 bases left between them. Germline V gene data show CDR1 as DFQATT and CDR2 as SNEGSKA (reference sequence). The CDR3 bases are TGCAGTGCTAGAGATGGAGGGGGCTACACCTTC. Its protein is CSARDGGGYTF.